The 26 T cell receptor beta chains reported below all come from one sample, sequenced in a study of blood T cell repertoires in COVID-19. Profiling relied on immunoSEQ multiplex PCR, and the TCRdb table lists in-frame clones only, not all of them. Of approximately 140,000 clones in the sample, 88% were seen once. Sequencing used peripheral blood. These receptors were obtained from a human donor with COVID-19, enrolled during active disease. The donor label of this sample is uncertain.

The chain has TRBV15 and TRBJ2-3; 9 bases fit TRBD2. The CDR3 runs 16 residues. V shed 0 bases, J shed 3 bases, and the junction held 4 bases outside the gene matches. The germline V gene encodes CDR1 LNHNV and CDR2 YYDKDF (reference sequence). CDR3 in amino acids: CATSRDSAGGTDTQYF. In DNA, the CDR3 is TGTGCCACCAGCAGAGATTCAGCGGGGGGAACAGATACGCAGTATTTT.

The chain is built from TRBV5-1 and TRBJ1-1; 7 bases match TRBD1. The CDR3 is made up of 13 amino acids. CDR1 SGHRS and CDR2 YFSETQ come from the germline V gene. Trimming took 0 bases from V and 7 from J; bases not matched to a gene: 3. CDR3 protein: CASSLAGGGEAFF. CDR3 coding DNA: TGCGCCAGCAGCTTGGCAGGGGGAGGTGAAGCTTTCTTT.

The chain couples TRBV20-1 to TRBJ2-7, with D tentatively TRBD1 (5 bases). Germline assignment: CDR1 DFQATT and CDR2 SNEGSKA (reference sequence). Trimming removed 5 bases from V and 4 bases from J, with 9 bases in between. The CDR3 spans 11 residues. CDR3 sequence (DNA): TGCAGTGCTCGTCAGGGTTACGAGCAGTACTTC. Translation: CSARQGYEQYF.

The V and J genes are TRBV15 and TRBJ1-1; TRBD1 agrees at 7 bases. The ends lost 0 bases at V and 2 bases at J; junction bases unmatched: 6. Germline CDR1 and CDR2: LNHNV and YYDKDF (reference sequence). There are 16 residues in the CDR3. The CDR3 protein is CATSRDSGQPNTEAFF. The CDR3 DNA sequence: TGTGCCACCAGCAGAGATTCGGGACAGCCTAACACTGAAGCTTTCTTT.

CDR3: CASSLRGRVGYGNQPQHF. CDR3 bases: TGTGCCAGCAGCTTAAGGGGCCGTGTAGGATATGGCAATCAGCCCCAGCATTTT. This sequence joins TRBV7-2 and TRBJ1-5, with TRBD1 as a possible D gene (5 bases). Trimming removed 2 bases at V and 2 bases at J, with 19 bases between. The CDR3 extends over 18 amino acids. Germline values: CDR1 SGHTA, CDR2 FQGNSA.

The chain employs TRBV9 and TRBJ2-5; 10 positions match TRBD1. V lost 2 bases, J lost 4 bases, and 5 bases stayed unmatched. CDR3 length: 15 amino acids. Germline loops: CDR1 SGDLS, CDR2 YYNGEE. The DNA of the CDR3 is TGTGCCAGCAGCGTCGGGACAGGGGTAGGAGAGACCCAGTACTTC. Encoded protein: CASSVGTGVGETQYF. Complete variable domain (other parts from reference TRBV9 and TRBJ2-5): DSGVTQTPKHLITATGQRVTLRCSPRSGDLSVYWYQQSLDQGLQFLIQYYNGEERAKGNILERFSAQQFPDLHSELNLSSLELGDSALYFCASSVGTGVGETQYFGPGTRLLVL.

This clone was detected once. The rearrangement joins TRBV7-6 to TRBJ1-6, with 10 bases lining up with TRBD1. CDR3 length: 16 residues. The germline V gene encodes CDR1 SGHVS and CDR2 FNYEAQ. V lost 1 base to trimming and J lost 7 bases; unmatched junction nucleotides: 4. The chain's CDR3 is CASSLEGTGDNSPLHF. Written as DNA, the CDR3 is TGTGCCAGCAGCTTAGAAGGGACAGGGGACAATTCACCCCTCCACTTT.

V gene TRBV18 combines with J gene TRBJ2-1, with 7 nucleotides matching TRBD1. CDR1 is KGHSH, CDR2 LQKENI, per germline. The ends lost 10 bases at V and 3 bases at J; junction bases unmatched: 6. The length of the CDR3 is 13 residues. Written as DNA, the CDR3 is TGTGCCACAAACCACAGGGGCTACAATGAGCAGTTCTTC. Amino acids: CATNHRGYNEQFF.

The V and J genes are TRBV7-9 and TRBJ1-1; D uncertain. This CDR3 is built from 13 residues. Trimming pared 3 bases from V and 1 base from J, leaving 6 bases between. Germline CDR1 SEHNR, CDR2 FQNEAQ (reference sequence). The CDR3 reads CASSFQENTEAFF. CDR3 coding DNA: TGTGCCAGCAGCTTTCAGGAGAACACTGAAGCTTTCTTT. The whole variable domain, filled in from reference TRBV7-9 and TRBJ1-1, reads DTGVSQNPRHKITKRGQNVTFRCDPISEHNRLYWYRQTLGQGPEFLTYFQNEAQLEKSRLLSDRFSAERPKGSFSTLEIQRTEQGDSAMYLCASSFQENTEAFFGQGTRLTVV.

The CDR3 region has the DNA TGTGCCAGCAGTTACAGGGTAAATTCACCCCTCCACTTT. It codes for CASSYRVNSPLHF. V usage is TRBV27 and J usage is TRBJ1-6; tentatively, D is TRBD1 (6 bases). Between the trimmed V and J ends, which lost 4 bases and 7 bases, there was a span of 8 bases. CDR1 is MNHEY, CDR2 SMNVEV, per germline (reference sequence). The CDR3 contains 13 residues.

V usage is TRBV24-1 and J usage is TRBJ1-2, with a tentative D call TRBD1 (5 bases). CDR3 size: 14 residues. With 3 bases removed from V and 4 bases from J, the gap between germline ends came to 11 bases. Germline-derived CDR1 and CDR2 are KGHDR and SFDVKD. Written as DNA, the CDR3 is TGTGCCACCAGTGATGGGGTAAGGGGCTATGGCTACACCTTC. Encoded protein: CATSDGVRGYGYTF.

This chain uses TRBV7-9 with TRBJ1-1; D not resolved. The V gene lost 2 bases and the J gene lost 6 bases, with 7 bases spanning the gap. Germline V gene data show CDR1 as SEHNR and CDR2 as FQNEAQ (reference sequence). This CDR3 spans 12 amino acids. The CDR3 reads CASSLLPSEAFF. The CDR3 DNA is TGTGCCAGCAGCTTACTCCCCTCTGAAGCTTTCTTT.

This chain joins TRBV4-2 and TRBJ2-7, with 12 nucleotides matching TRBD2. The trim removed 1 base at V and 7 bases at J, leaving 5 bases unmatched. From germline, CDR1 is LGHNA and CDR2 YNFKEQ. CDR3 length equals 15 residues. CDR3 in DNA: TGTGCCAGCAGCCAAGGGCTACTAGCGGGGGGAGAGCAGTACTTC. Translating gives CASSQGLLAGGEQYF.

The chain uses TRBV3-1 (or the pseudogene TRBV3-2) and TRBJ2-7, with 8 bases lining up with TRBD2. Germline assignment: CDR1 LGHDT and CDR2 YNNKEL (reference sequence). J was trimmed by 6 bases and V by 0 bases; bases with no gene match: 4. CDR3 size: 14 residues. In DNA, the CDR3 is TGTGCCAGCAGCCAAGAGGGACTAGAGACCGAGCAGTACTTC. Protein: CASSQEGLETEQYF.

The rearrangement links TRBV21-1 to TRBJ1-5. TRBV21-1 is listed as a pseudogene. This CDR3 is 16 amino acids long. The CDR3 DNA is TGTGCCAGCAGCAAAGGAGGAGGCAATCTCAATCAGCCCCAGCATTTT. It yields the protein CASSKGGGNLNQPQHF.

V is TRBV11-1 and J is TRBJ1-1; D is uncertain. This CDR3 region has 15 residues. With 1 base removed from V and 0 bases from J, the gap between germline ends came to 9 bases. Germline lookup yields CDR1 SGHAT and CDR2 FQDESV (reference sequence). The CDR3 protein is CASSLGSTMNTEAFF. The CDR3 nucleotides are TGTGCCAGCAGCTTAGGAAGTACAATGAACACTGAAGCTTTCTTT.

The chain carries TRBV11-2 and TRBJ1-1; 8 positions agree with TRBD1. In germline, CDR1 is SGHAT, CDR2 FQNNGV. The CDR3 sequence is 15 residues long. J was trimmed by 7 bases and V by 1 base; bases with no gene match: 8. The CDR3 reads CASSLGFGTGREAFF. The CDR3 DNA reads as TGTGCCAGCAGCTTAGGTTTCGGGACAGGACGTGAAGCTTTCTTT.

This sequence joins TRBV9 and TRBJ1-1; D not certain. From germline, CDR1 is SGDLS and CDR2 YYNGEE. Trimming stripped 0 bases from V and 0 bases from J, with 21 bases between. This CDR3 has 19 amino acids. The chain's CDR3 is CASSVGLVLPLLMNTEAFF. CDR3 bases: TGTGCCAGCAGCGTAGGGTTGGTTCTCCCCCTCCTAATGAACACTGAAGCTTTCTTT.

This chain uses TRBV3-1 (or the pseudogene TRBV3-2) with TRBJ2-3; 11 nucleotides agree with TRBD2. This CDR3 is 17 amino acids long. Unmatched junction bases numbered 7, after V lost 2 bases and J lost 3 bases. In germline, CDR1 is LGHDT, CDR2 YNNKEL (reference sequence). CDR3 region: CASSQTRLAGGTDTQYF. The CDR3 nucleotides are TGTGCCAGCAGCCAAACTCGGCTAGCGGGAGGAACAGATACGCAGTATTTT.

This sequence joins TRBV16 and TRBJ1-4; 10 positions agree with TRBD1. This CDR3 spans 15 amino acids. From germline, CDR1 is KGHSY and CDR2 FQNENV. J gave up 6 bases and V 4 bases, and 5 bases lay outside the gene matches. This chain's CDR3 is CASSLEGQGYEKLFF. CDR3 in DNA: TGTGCCAGCAGCCTGGAGGGACAGGGGTATGAAAAACTGTTTTTT.

The chain couples TRBV28 to TRBJ2-7, with TRBD2 identical over 7 bases. The V gene's germline CDR1 is MDHEN and CDR2 SYDVKM. The CDR3 is 15 amino acids. V gave up 2 bases and J gave up 0 bases; unmatched junction bases: 4. The CDR3, as DNA: TGTGCCAGCAGTTTAATCGGCGGGAGCTCCTACGAGCAGTACTTC. This gives the protein CASSLIGGSSYEQYF. Filled out from reference TRBV28 and TRBJ2-7, the complete variable domain reads DVKVTQSSRYLVKRTGEKVFLECVQDMDHENMFWYRQDPGLGLRLIYFSYDVKMKEKGDIPEGYSVSREKKERFSLILESASTNQTSMYLCASSLIGGSSYEQYFGPGTRLTVT.

The V call is TRBV7-2, the J call TRBJ1-6, with 9 bases that match TRBD1. The CDR3 length is 16 residues. V lost 5 bases to trimming and J lost 5 bases; unmatched junction nucleotides: 7. Germline lookup yields CDR1 SGHTA and CDR2 FQGNSA. CDR3 DNA: TGTGCCAGCAGCCCTGACAGGGGGTTCGATAATTCACCCCTCCACTTT. Protein: CASSPDRGFDNSPLHF. The full variable domain, rest sourced from reference TRBV7-2 and TRBJ1-6, is GAGVSQSPSNKVTEKGKDVELRCDPISGHTALYWYRQSLGQGLEFLIYFQGNSAPDKSGLPSDRFSAERTGGSVSTLTIQRTQQEDSAVYLCASSPDRGFDNSPLHFGNGTRLTVT.

J is TRBJ2-1 and V is TRBV2; 8 nucleotides agree with TRBD2. The CDR3 contains 16 residues. The V gene's germline CDR1 is SNHLY and CDR2 FYNNEI. Trimming took 4 bases from V and 9 from J; bases not matched to a gene: 14. Here the CDR3 DNA reads TGTGCCAGCAGTGCGGTAGCGGGGCGGTCCGGGGGTGAGCAGTTCTTC. This gives the protein CASSAVAGRSGGEQFF.

The rearrangement uses TRBV10-3 and TRBJ1-6, with no clear D. Trimming took off 5 bases at V and 9 bases at J, with 8 bases between the two ends. This CDR3 is 12 amino acids long. Germline assignment: CDR1 ENHRY and CDR2 SYGVKD. The CDR3 DNA reads TGTGCCATCAGTCCCGGGGTTTCACCCCTCCACTTT. Translation gives CAISPGVSPLHF.

The V call is TRBV5-1, the J call TRBJ2-2; 11 bases are a match to TRBD1. This CDR3 is 16 amino acids long. J lost 6 bases, V lost 2 bases, and 6 bases had no gene match. From germline, CDR1 is SGHRS and CDR2 YFSETQ. The CDR3 protein is CASSLSLGQGAGELFF. The DNA for the CDR3 is TGCGCCAGCAGCTTAAGCCTGGGACAGGGGGCCGGGGAGCTGTTTTTT.

V and J are TRBV4-1 and TRBJ1-2, with 8 bases matching TRBD1. This CDR3 has 16 residues. Germline-derived CDR1 and CDR2 are MGHRA and YSYEKL. J gave up 3 bases and V 4 bases, and 10 bases lay outside the gene matches. The CDR3 spells CASSPQQGQDDYGYTF. CDR3 coding DNA: TGCGCCAGCAGCCCCCAGCAGGGACAGGATGACTATGGCTACACCTTC.